Many counts were recorded for the clone carrying this T cell receptor beta chain. What it binds is not known. This sample is part of a study of CD8 T cells in ankylosing spondylitis. Study-wide points: Significant enrichment of disease-linked clones was reportedly seen in matched ankylosing spondylitis synovial fluid. Some of these motif variants have turned up before, in reports on reactive arthritis synovial fluid and blood.

Each CDR3 protein is one row after TCRdb ran MiXCR on the 5' RACE reads. The sample shows 250,000 or so distinct CDR3 sequences, 20% to 30% of them seen only once. The receptor was derived from a male donor with ankylosing spondylitis or in good health (not recorded which). The sample comprised blood, either unsorted or a sorted T cell fraction (not recorded which).

CDR3 DNA sequence: TGCAGTGCTTTTTCCCCAGGAGAGACCCAGTACTTC. Translating it yields CSAFSPGETQYF. V gene TRBV20-1 combines with J gene TRBJ2-5; D is unresolved. CDR1 is DFQATT, CDR2 SNEGSKA, per germline (reference sequence). V lost 5 bases to trimming and J lost 4 bases, with 11 bases between them. The CDR3 length is 12 residues.